These 24 T cell receptor beta chains were all obtained from the same sample, sequenced in a study of blood T cell repertoires in COVID-19. Profiled with immunoSEQ multiplex PCR; TCRdb holds only in-frame clones, not every one. Among 220,000 or so clones listed, roughly nine tenths were seen once. The sample consisted of peripheral blood. The source is a woman aged 45-65 years with COVID-19, enrolled during active disease.

This chain joins TRBV2 and TRBJ2-4; 8 bases agree with TRBD2. Germline V gene lookup returns CDR1 SNHLY and CDR2 FYNNEI. V was pared by 10 bases and J by 6 bases, with 14 bases of the junction left unmatched. The CDR3 consists of 15 residues. CDR3 amino acids: CAILDSGVGGNIQYF. CDR3 bases: TGTGCCATTTTAGATAGCGGGGTGGGTGGAAACATTCAGTACTTC.

The gene calls are TRBV19 and TRBJ2-1; 9 bases are shared with TRBD1. J lost 4 bases, V lost 5 bases, and 6 bases had no gene match. The CDR3 is 15 residues long. Per germline, CDR1 LNHDA and CDR2 SQIVND (reference sequence). The CDR3 coding sequence is TGTGCCAGTAGTCCCAGGGACAGGGAATACAATGAGCAGTTCTTC. Translation gives CASSPRDREYNEQFF. Full variable domain (outside the CDR3, taken from reference TRBV19 and TRBJ2-1): DGGITQSPKYLFRKEGQNVTLSCEQNLNHDAMYWYRQDPGQGLRLIYYSQIVNDFQKGDIAEGYSVSREKKESFPLTVTSAQKNPTAFYLCASSPRDREYNEQFFGPGTRLTVL.

The chain has TRBV5-1 and TRBJ2-1; 8 nucleotides agree with TRBD2. Per the germline V gene, CDR1 is SGHRS and CDR2 is YFSETQ. The length of the CDR3 is 14 residues. Trimming cost V 4 bases and J 5 bases; bases outside gene matches: 5. This CDR3 reads CASSPKAGDNEQFF. CDR3 DNA: TGCGCCAGCAGCCCGAAAGCGGGGGACAATGAGCAGTTCTTC.

This clone was seen a few times. V and J are TRBV6-1 and TRBJ1-6, with D unclear. CDR3 length: 12 amino acids. Trimming left V 1 base short and J 10 bases short, with 5 bases between. The germline gives CDR1 MNHNS, CDR2 SASEGT. CDR3 coding DNA: TGTGCCAGCAGTGAAGGGCGGTCACCCCTCCACTTT. Amino acids: CASSEGRSPLHF.

The V and J genes are TRBV30 and TRBJ1-2; no firm D call. The V end lost 2 bases, the J end lost 7 bases, and 11 bases lay between the germline ends. Germline V lookup: CDR1 GTSNPN, CDR2 SVGIG (reference sequence). The CDR3 totals 12 residues. The CDR3, as DNA: TGTGCCTGGAGTCCCCCTCTCGGTGGCTACACCTTC. It specifies CAWSPPLGGYTF.

This chain links TRBV5-1 with TRBJ2-1; 9 bases align to TRBD1. V trimming: 4 bases; J trimming: 2 bases; junction bases outside the gene matches: 13. Germline V gene sequence: CDR1 SGHRS, CDR2 YFSETQ. This CDR3 contains 18 residues. CDR3 protein: CASSPFPGQGSAYNEQFF. CDR3 nucleotide sequence: TGCGCCAGCAGCCCATTCCCGGGACAGGGATCGGCCTACAATGAGCAGTTCTTC.

The rearrangement joins TRBV2 to TRBJ2-7; TRBD1 is a possible D gene (6 bases). Deletions cut 8 bases from V and 0 bases from J, with 14 bases between. Per germline, CDR1 SNHLY and CDR2 FYNNEI. The CDR3 contains 14 residues. The CDR3 nucleotides are TGTGCCAGCGGCTCCGGGACACACTCCTACGAGCAGTACTTC. Protein sequence: CASGSGTHSYEQYF.

The gene calls are TRBV7-3 and TRBJ2-1, with 9 bases identical to TRBD1. Trimming at V came to 3 bases and at J to 6 bases, leaving 6 bases not matched to a gene. Germline V gene data show CDR1 as SGHTA and CDR2 as FQGTGA. This CDR3 has 15 residues. The CDR3 region is CASSLTGGFSNEQFF. CDR3 in DNA: TGTGCCAGCAGCTTGACAGGGGGTTTTTCCAATGAGCAGTTCTTC.

For the CDR3, the DNA is TGTGCCAGCGGCTGGCAGTTGCGGGCTTTCTTT. Its translation is CASGWQLRAFF. The rearrangement links TRBV28 to TRBJ1-1, with D uncertain. V was trimmed by 8 bases and J by 11 bases, leaving 15 bases between them. Germline V gives CDR1 MDHEN, CDR2 SYDVKM. The CDR3 loop spans 11 amino acids.

The V gene is TRBV5-1, the J gene TRBJ1-1; 7 bases are a match to TRBD1. The CDR3 consists of 14 residues. Germline V lookup: CDR1 SGHRS, CDR2 YFSETQ. The junction had 8 bases not matched to a gene; V was cut back by 1 base and J by 8 bases. The CDR3 DNA sequence: TGCGCCAGCAGCTTGACTTGGCAGGGGGGCGAAGCTTTCTTT. Translated, it gives CASSLTWQGGEAFF.

The chain combines TRBV10-2 with TRBJ2-3; D may be TRBD1 (6 bases). CDR1 is WSHSY, CDR2 SAAADI, per germline. The CDR3 length is 15 residues. The V end lost 8 bases, the J end lost 2 bases, and 17 bases lay between the germline ends. CDR3 protein: CASPPGTSSTDTQYF. The CDR3 DNA is TGCGCCAGCCCCCCCGGGACATCCTCCACAGATACGCAGTATTTT.

Only a few counts were recorded for this clone. V gene TRBV28 combines with J gene TRBJ1-1; maybe TRBD1 (5 bases). The germline V gene encodes CDR1 MDHEN and CDR2 SYDVKM. V dropped 8 bases and J dropped 1 base, with 20 bases sitting between them. This CDR3 region has 16 residues. CDR3 region: CASQFPAPTENTEAFF. The CDR3 nucleotides are TGTGCCAGCCAATTCCCAGCCCCGACAGAGAACACTGAAGCTTTCTTT.

The J gene is TRBJ2-5, the V gene TRBV7-2; 10 bases line up with TRBD2. Germline CDR1 reads SGHTA; CDR2 reads FQGNSA. J gave up 1 base and V 5 bases, and 4 bases lay outside the gene matches. The CDR3 totals 15 residues. In nucleotides, the CDR3 is TGTGCCAGCAGCCGTCTAGCGGGGGCCCAAGAGACCCAGTACTTC. As protein: CASSRLAGAQETQYF.

J is TRBJ1-5 and V is TRBV10-3; 9 positions match TRBD1. The V gene end was trimmed by 0 bases and the J gene end by 1 base; junction bases not matched to a gene: 1. Looked up from germline, CDR1 is ENHRY and CDR2 is SYGVKD. The CDR3 loop spans 16 amino acids. The CDR3, as DNA: TGTGCCATCAGTGAGTCCGGGACAGGGAGCAATCAGCCCCAGCATTTT. It specifies CAISESGTGSNQPQHF.

This chain connects TRBV28 to TRBJ1-5, with TRBD1 as a possible D gene (5 bases). V was shortened by 3 bases and J by 5 bases, with 14 bases between the two germline ends. CDR1 MDHEN and CDR2 SYDVKM come from the germline V gene. The CDR3 runs to 15 residues. CDR3 bases: TGTGCCAGCAGTTTGGGGGGTCCAGGGTATCAGCCCCAGCATTTT. It specifies CASSLGGPGYQPQHF.

This chain links TRBV20-1 with TRBJ2-4, with a weak D call TRBD2 (5 bases). The CDR3 consists of 10 residues. In germline, CDR1 is DFQATT, CDR2 SNEGSKA (reference sequence). The CDR3 loop is CGLTGNIQYF. CDR3 in DNA: TGCGGGCTTACGGGGAACATTCAGTACTTC.

V is TRBV20-1 and J is TRBJ1-2; D is unresolved. Germline V gene data show CDR1 as DFQATT and CDR2 as SNEGSKA (reference sequence). This CDR3 is 8 amino acids long. CDR3 loop: CSTSGYTF. The CDR3 nucleotides are TGCAGCACGAGTGGCTACACCTTC.

This clone was recorded once. V is TRBV10-3 and J is TRBJ1-1; D is possibly TRBD1 (5 bases). CDR1 and CDR2 (germline): ENHRY, SYGVKD. The V end lost 8 bases, the J end lost 1 base, and 8 bases lay between the germline ends. The CDR3 has 12 residues. This CDR3 is CAIRRENTEAFF. In DNA form, the CDR3 reads TGTGCCATCCGCAGGGAGAACACTGAAGCTTTCTTT.

This clone came up once. The junction departs from germline at one end; a sequencing error may be responsible. The chain employs TRBV6-5 and TRBJ1-1, with 10 bases matching TRBD1. Germline assignment: CDR1 MNHEY and CDR2 SVGAGI. The CDR3 runs 15 residues. CDR3 loop: CASSDSGQGRTEAFF. The CDR3 coding sequence is TGTGCCAGCAGTGACTCGGGACAGGGGCGAACTGAAGCTTTCTTT.

The V call is TRBV21-1, the J call TRBJ2-2; the D call of TRBD1 is as the table states it, not checked on the DNA. TRBV21-1 is termed a pseudogene. The CDR3 spans 16 residues. The CDR3 nucleotides read TGTGCCAGCAGCCTAAAGCGGACAGGGAAAACCGGGGAGCTGTTTTTT. Translation gives CASSLKRTGKTGELFF.

The chain employs TRBV29-1 and TRBJ2-2, with a possible D match to TRBD1 (6 bases). The CDR3 length is 13 residues. V was pared by 4 bases and J by 4 bases, with 10 bases between. Germline CDR1 is SQVTM and CDR2 is ANQGSEA. CDR3 in amino acids: CSVVEGGTGELFF. For the CDR3, the DNA is TGCAGCGTTGTAGAAGGGGGCACCGGGGAGCTGTTTTTT.

The chain is built from TRBV13 and TRBJ1-1; D may be TRBD1 (5 bases). This CDR3 comprises 15 residues. V gave up 0 bases and J gave up 4 bases, with 12 bases separating them. CDR1 and CDR2 from the germline V gene are PRHDT and FYEKMQ (reference sequence). The chain's CDR3 is CASSLGQGGSTEAFF. The CDR3 DNA follows: TGTGCCAGCAGCTTAGGGCAGGGAGGGAGCACTGAAGCTTTCTTT.

The V and J genes are TRBV2 and TRBJ1-1; TRBD1 matches at 9 bases. This CDR3 is 14 amino acids long. Germline V CDR1 and CDR2: SNHLY, FYNNEI. The J segment lost 11 bases and the V segment lost 2 bases, leaving 9 bases of the junction unmatched. In DNA form, the CDR3 reads TGTGCCAGCAGTGAATGGGGGACAGGGAAACGGGCTTTCTTT. This encodes CASSEWGTGKRAFF.

The chain employs TRBV10-3 and TRBJ1-1; 8 bases agree with TRBD1. V was pared by 6 bases and J by 7 bases, with 10 bases of the junction left unmatched. Germline lookup yields CDR1 ENHRY and CDR2 SYGVKD. The CDR3 spans 14 residues. CDR3 bases: TGTGCCATCAGCTCTTCAGGGGGCGGGGGTGAAGCTTTCTTT. Translated, it gives CAISSSGGGGEAFF.